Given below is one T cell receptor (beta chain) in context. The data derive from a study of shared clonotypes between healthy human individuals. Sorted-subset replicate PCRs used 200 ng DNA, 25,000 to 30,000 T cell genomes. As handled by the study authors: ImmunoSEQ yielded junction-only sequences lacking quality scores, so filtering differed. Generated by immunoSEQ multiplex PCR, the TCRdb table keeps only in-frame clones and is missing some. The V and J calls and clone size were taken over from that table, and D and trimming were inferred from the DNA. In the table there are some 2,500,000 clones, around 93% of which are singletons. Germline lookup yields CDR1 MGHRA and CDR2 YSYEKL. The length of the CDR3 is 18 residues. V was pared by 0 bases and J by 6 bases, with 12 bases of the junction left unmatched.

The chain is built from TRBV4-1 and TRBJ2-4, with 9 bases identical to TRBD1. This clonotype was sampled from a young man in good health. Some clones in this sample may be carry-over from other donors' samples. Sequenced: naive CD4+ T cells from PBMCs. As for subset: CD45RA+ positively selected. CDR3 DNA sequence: TGCGCCAGCAGCCAAGATCCGGGACAGGGAGGGGGCCGAAACATTCAGTACTTC. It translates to CASSQDPGQGGGRNIQYF.